Each of the 31 T cell receptor beta chains below was sequenced from the same sample in a study of identical twins. TCRdb independently ran MiXCR on the 5' RACE reads; one entry per CDR3 protein. The sample records more than 400,000 distinct CDR3 sequences, approximately 14% being singletons. This sample was also put to use in a study of yellow fever vaccine responses in identical twins.

Input material: CD4+ T cells sorted from blood. These receptors came from a woman aged 18-29 years in good health.

The chain carries TRBV20-1 and TRBJ2-1; TRBD2 matches 13 bases. J lost 9 bases, V lost 1 base, and 6 bases had no gene match. Per germline, CDR1 DFQATT and CDR2 SNEGSKA (reference sequence). CDR3 size: 15 residues. CDR3 amino acids: CSARGGTSGTGEQFF. For the CDR3, the DNA is TGCAGTGCTAGAGGGGGGACTAGCGGGACGGGTGAGCAGTTCTTC.

The J gene is TRBJ2-1, the V gene TRBV9; 9 bases line up with TRBD2. CDR1 and CDR2 (germline): SGDLS, YYNGEE. This CDR3 is built from 17 residues. J was trimmed by 8 bases and V by 4 bases; bases with no gene match: 16. As DNA, the CDR3 is TGTGCCAGCAGCCCCCACTCCGGGCTAGCGGGATATGATGAGCAGTTCTTC. Amino acids: CASSPHSGLAGYDEQFF.

This clonotype was counted between two and nine times. V gene TRBV5-1 combines with J gene TRBJ2-1, with D possibly called TRBD1 or TRBD2 (6 bases each). Germline CDR1 SGHRS, CDR2 YFSETQ. There are 14 residues in the CDR3. Between the trimmed V and J ends, which lost 0 bases and 7 bases, there was a span of 11 bases. CDR3 protein: CASSLGGAQNEQFF. The DNA of the CDR3 is TGCGCCAGCAGCTTGGGGGGGGCCCAGAATGAGCAGTTCTTC.

The chain uses TRBV4-1 and TRBJ2-1; possible D gene TRBD2, 6 bases. The CDR3 covers 16 residues. Germline CDR1 is MGHRA and CDR2 is YSYEKL. Trimming removed 0 bases from V and 5 bases from J, with 14 bases in between. This CDR3 is CASSQDMKRAHNEQFF. The CDR3 DNA follows: TGCGCCAGCAGCCAAGATATGAAGCGGGCACACAATGAGCAGTTCTTC.

At least ten counts were recorded for this clonotype. The chain links TRBV12-3 or TRBV12-4 to TRBJ2-1; possibly TRBD1 or TRBD2 for D (5 bases each). The CDR3 totals 13 residues. V lost 5 bases and J lost 9, with 14 bases in between. CDR3 bases: TGTGCCAGCAGTGCAATCCGGGGCGGTGAGCAGTTCTTC. Amino acid sequence: CASSAIRGGEQFF.

This clonotype has only a few counts. This rearrangement joins TRBV20-1 to TRBJ2-5; possible D gene TRBD2, 6 bases. The CDR3 has 14 residues. The V and J ends lost 1 base and 5 bases respectively, with 14 bases between them. CDR1 and CDR2 (germline): DFQATT, SNEGSKA (reference sequence). CDR3 sequence reads: CSARVGGERETQYF. The DNA for the CDR3 is TGCAGTGCTAGAGTAGGAGGGGAAAGGGAGACCCAGTACTTC.

This sequence joins TRBV3-1 and TRBJ2-1; 14 bases align to TRBD2. The CDR3 extends over 16 amino acids. In germline, CDR1 is LGHDT, CDR2 YNNKEL (reference sequence). The V and J ends lost 5 bases and 6 bases, in that order; junction bases with no gene match: 6. The CDR3 nucleotides read TGTGCCAGCAGCGGATTCGGGACTAGCGGGAGCAATGAGCAGTTCTTC. This codes for CASSGFGTSGSNEQFF.

The chain uses TRBV24-1 and TRBJ2-1; 8 bases agree with TRBD2. From germline, CDR1 is KGHDR and CDR2 SFDVKD. The CDR3 consists of 16 residues. The V segment lost 2 bases and the J segment 2 bases; nucleotides outside the gene matches: 4. The chain's CDR3 is CATSDSIAGTYNEQFF. The CDR3 DNA reads TGTGCCACCAGTGATTCCATAGCGGGAACCTACAATGAGCAGTTCTTC.

This chain links TRBV11-3 with TRBJ2-5; 11 nucleotides match TRBD2. The CDR3 has 16 amino acids. Trimming took 3 bases from V and 4 from J; bases not matched to a gene: 7. CDR1 and CDR2 (germline): SGHNT, YENEEA. In nucleotides, the CDR3 is TGTGCCAGCAGCTTCCAGACTAGCGGGAATGGAGAGACCCAGTACTTC. Amino acid sequence: CASSFQTSGNGETQYF.

The chain links TRBV24-1 to TRBJ2-1; 9 bases fit TRBD2. CDR1 KGHDR and CDR2 SFDVKD come from the germline V gene. The V segment lost 2 bases and the J segment 0 bases; nucleotides outside the gene matches: 7. The CDR3 runs 18 residues. CDR3 sequence (DNA): TGTGCCACCAGTGATTCCGTGCTAGCGGGACGCTCCTACAATGAGCAGTTCTTC. Translated: CATSDSVLAGRSYNEQFF.

This clonotype turned up a few times. This chain connects TRBV24-1 to TRBJ2-3; 8 nucleotides align to TRBD2. Germline CDR1 reads KGHDR; CDR2 reads SFDVKD. With 0 bases clipped from V and 0 bases from J, the junction kept 1 base outside the gene matches. The CDR3 consists of 16 residues. The CDR3 DNA is TGTGCCACCAGTGATTTGGCTAGCGGGAGCACAGATACGCAGTATTTT. It encodes CATSDLASGSTDTQYF.

This clonotype appeared a few times. V gene TRBV28 combines with J gene TRBJ2-1; a weak D match, TRBD1 (6 bases). Germline V gene lookup returns CDR1 MDHEN and CDR2 SYDVKM. CDR3 size: 14 residues. With 8 bases removed from V and 9 bases from J, the gap between germline ends came to 20 bases. The chain's CDR3 is CASRSGQGIGEQFF. CDR3 nucleotides: TGTGCCAGCCGGTCCGGGCAGGGGATAGGTGAGCAGTTCTTC.

The chain joins TRBV7-9 to TRBJ1-6, with D possibly TRBD1 on 6 matching bases. V was cut by 4 bases and J by 7 bases, with 14 bases left in between. This CDR3 spans 15 amino acids. Germline V gives CDR1 SEHNR, CDR2 FQNEAQ (reference sequence). CDR3 nucleotide sequence: TGTGCCAGCAGCTCTGCGAGAGGGGGAAATTCACCCCTCCACTTT. Its translation is CASSSARGGNSPLHF.

The chain is built from TRBV27 and TRBJ2-1; a weak D match, TRBD1 (7 bases). The V end was cut by 4 bases, the J end by 7 bases, with 17 bases between. The CDR3 totals 15 residues. CDR1 and CDR2 (germline): MNHEY, SMNVEV (reference sequence). The CDR3 loop reads CASSSTGRNRNEQFF. The DNA of the CDR3 is TGTGCCAGCAGTTCGACAGGGAGGAATAGGAATGAGCAGTTCTTC.

In this sample, this clonotype turned up a few times. The V call is TRBV20-1, the J call TRBJ2-1, with a weak D call TRBD2 (6 bases). Trimming cost V 1 base and J 6 bases, with 16 bases left between them. This CDR3 comprises 15 residues. The germline V gene has CDR1 DFQATT and CDR2 SNEGSKA (reference sequence). This CDR3 reads CSARGYSSGFNEQFF. The CDR3 nucleotides are TGCAGTGCTAGAGGTTACTCCAGCGGGTTCAATGAGCAGTTCTTC.

This clonotype has a handful of counts. The chain combines TRBV20-1 with TRBJ2-2; tentatively, D is TRBD2 (5 bases). The germline V gene encodes CDR1 DFQATT and CDR2 SNEGSKA (reference sequence). The CDR3 has 15 residues. Trimming left V 5 bases short and J 4 bases short, with 17 bases between. CDR3 region: CSAPEGSGFTGELFF. The CDR3 bases are TGCAGTGCTCCAGAGGGAAGTGGGTTCACCGGGGAGCTGTTTTTT.

V gene TRBV10-3 combines with J gene TRBJ2-7, with D perhaps TRBD1 (6 bases). The CDR3 contains 13 residues. Looked up from germline, CDR1 is ENHRY and CDR2 is SYGVKD. Trimming took off 3 bases at V and 6 bases at J, with 12 bases between the two ends. Here the CDR3 reads CAISDVGAGEQYF. The DNA for the CDR3 is TGTGCCATCAGTGATGTGGGGGCCGGCGAGCAGTACTTC.

The rearrangement joins TRBV28 to TRBJ2-7, with 8 bases fitting TRBD2. Germline-derived CDR1 and CDR2 are MDHEN and SYDVKM. This CDR3 contains 14 residues. Unmatched junction bases numbered 4, after V lost 4 bases and J lost 2 bases. The CDR3 nucleotides read TGTGCCAGCAGTTCGGGACTAGGGGCCTACGAGCAGTACTTC. Amino acids: CASSSGLGAYEQYF.

The J gene is TRBJ2-7, the V gene TRBV5-5; possible D gene TRBD2, 6 bases. In germline, CDR1 is SGHKS, CDR2 YYEKEE (reference sequence). Trimming cost V 4 bases and J 6 bases, with 17 bases left between them. The CDR3 spans 14 residues. CDR3 in amino acids: CASSGTGTLGEQYV. The CDR3, as DNA: TGTGCCAGCAGCGGAACCGGGACTTTGGGCGAGCAGTACGTC.

This chain uses TRBV5-1 with TRBJ2-5, with 12 bases matching TRBD2. The CDR3 spans 15 residues. Germline CDR1 is SGHRS and CDR2 is YFSETQ. J gave up 5 bases and V 3 bases, and 5 bases lay outside the gene matches. The CDR3 spells CASSYGLAGWETQYF. The DNA for the CDR3 is TGCGCCAGCAGCTATGGACTAGCGGGATGGGAGACCCAGTACTTC.

This clonotype was counted a few times. The chain couples TRBV29-1 to TRBJ2-1; D call uncertain. Trimming took 4 bases from V and 1 from J, leaving 8 bases between them. This CDR3 spans 13 amino acids. Per the germline V gene, CDR1 is SQVTM and CDR2 is ANQGSEA. The CDR3 DNA sequence: TGCAGCGTTGTTCTTAGTTCCTACAATGAGCAGTTCTTC. Amino acids: CSVVLSSYNEQFF.

The chain carries TRBV12-3 or TRBV12-4 and TRBJ2-5; no clear D gene. V was trimmed by 6 bases and J by 1 base, leaving 12 bases between them. This CDR3 spans 14 amino acids. The CDR3 region is CASSPRASQETQYF. The CDR3 DNA sequence: TGTGCCAGCAGCCCCCGGGCTAGCCAAGAGACCCAGTACTTC.

V is TRBV20-1 and J is TRBJ2-5, with D possibly being TRBD2 (6 bases). The germline gives CDR1 DFQATT, CDR2 SNEGSKA (reference sequence). V shed 2 bases and J shed 2 bases, with 12 bases lying between them. This CDR3 is built from 14 residues. This CDR3 reads CSARYREKQETQYF. The CDR3 DNA reads as TGCAGTGCTAGATACCGGGAGAAGCAAGAGACCCAGTACTTC.

At least ten counts were recorded for this clonotype. The chain recombines TRBV12-3 or TRBV12-4 with TRBJ2-5; either TRBD1 or TRBD2 may fit D (5 bases each). This CDR3 contains 13 residues. Trimming took 5 bases from V and 9 from J, leaving 16 bases between them. CDR3 sequence: CASSQTGPPAQYF. The CDR3 DNA reads TGTGCCAGCAGTCAAACGGGACCTCCGGCCCAGTACTTC.

The table lists this clonotype with a few counts. This chain uses TRBV12-3 or TRBV12-4 with TRBJ1-2; D is unresolved. Trimming took off 3 bases at V and 3 bases at J, with 8 bases between the two ends. This CDR3 contains 13 residues. CDR3 residues: CASSFSGYYGYTF. CDR3 DNA sequence: TGTGCCAGCAGTTTTTCCGGATACTATGGCTACACCTTC.

Here the CDR3 reads CASRLAVSYEQYF. Here the CDR3 DNA reads TGTGCCAGCAGACTAGCGGTTTCCTACGAGCAGTACTTC. This chain links TRBV28 with TRBJ2-7, with 8 bases fitting TRBD2. This CDR3 is 13 amino acids long. V shed 6 bases, J shed 1 base, and the junction held 2 bases outside the gene matches. Germline V lookup: CDR1 MDHEN, CDR2 SYDVKM. Variable domain in full (rest from reference TRBV28 and TRBJ2-7): DVKVTQSSRYLVKRTGEKVFLECVQDMDHENMFWYRQDPGLGLRLIYFSYDVKMKEKGDIPEGYSVSREKKERFSLILESASTNQTSMYLCASRLAVSYEQYFGPGTRLTVT.

A few counts support this clonotype. The chain employs TRBV7-2 and TRBJ2-5; TRBD2 matches 12 bases. V lost 5 bases, J lost 5 bases, and 9 bases stayed unmatched. The CDR3 has 16 residues. Germline lookup yields CDR1 SGHTA and CDR2 FQGNSA. CDR3 nucleotide sequence: TGTGCCAGCAGCCCCCAGCTAGCGGGGGGGGTGGAGACCCAGTACTTC. It translates to CASSPQLAGGVETQYF.

The chain carries TRBV28 and TRBJ1-6; TRBD1 agrees at 8 bases. Trimming took 0 bases from V and 1 from J; bases not matched to a gene: 5. This CDR3 comprises 18 residues. Germline values: CDR1 MDHEN, CDR2 SYDVKM. CDR3: CASSLWATGASYNSPLHF. The CDR3 DNA reads TGTGCCAGCAGTTTATGGGCGACAGGGGCGTCCTATAATTCACCCCTCCACTTT.

This clonotype has a count of ten or more. This chain connects TRBV2 to TRBJ2-2; perhaps TRBD1 as D (6 bases). The CDR3 runs 16 residues. The germline V and J ends were trimmed by 5 bases and 1 base, with 14 bases remaining between them. Per germline, CDR1 SNHLY and CDR2 FYNNEI. The CDR3 here is CASSLQGLMNTGELFF. The CDR3 region has the DNA TGTGCCAGCAGTCTACAGGGCCTTATGAACACCGGGGAGCTGTTTTTT.

This clonotype showed up just a few times. This chain uses TRBV9 with TRBJ1-1, with no clear D. Germline V gene data show CDR1 as SGDLS and CDR2 as YYNGEE. Deletions cut 3 bases from V and 7 bases from J, with 13 bases between. This CDR3 region has 13 residues. The CDR3: CASSERVRGEAFF. The CDR3 nucleotides are TGTGCCAGCAGCGAGCGGGTGAGAGGTGAAGCTTTCTTT.

In this sample, this clonotype turned up a few times. The chain employs TRBV5-1 and TRBJ2-2; no reliable D call. The germline V gene has CDR1 SGHRS and CDR2 YFSETQ. Trimming cost V 2 bases and J 7 bases, with 9 bases left between them. CDR3 length equals 13 residues. DNA for the CDR3: TGCGCCAGCAGCTTCGGTGGGGACGGGGAGCTGTTTTTT. It encodes CASSFGGDGELFF. Based on the CDR3 plus reference TRBV5-1 and TRBJ2-2, the full variable domain is KAGVTQTPRYLIKTRGQQVTLSCSPISGHRSVSWYQQTPGQGLQFLFEYFSETQRNKGNFPGRFSGRQFSNSRSEMNVSTLELGDSALYLCASSFGGDGELFFGEGSRLTVL.